Listed here are 17 T cell receptor beta chains from one sample, sequenced in a study of CD8 T cells in Susac syndrome. Reverse transcription of about 0.45 to 1 ug RNA was performed with random hexamers. TCRdb analysed the immunoSEQ multiplex PCR reads with MiXCR anew, one entry per CDR3 protein. This sample yields about 300,000 distinct CDR3 sequences, of which about 90% are seen a single time; around 0.07% belongs to the top ten. Sequenced material: CD4+ T cells from PBMCs. The receptors stem from a human donor with multiple sclerosis.

The chain uses TRBV5-1 and TRBJ2-5; maybe TRBD1 (5 bases). This CDR3 comprises 13 residues. Germline CDR1 is SGHRS and CDR2 is YFSETQ. With 6 bases removed from V and 1 base from J, the gap between germline ends came to 10 bases. CDR3 in amino acids: CASKDMVQETQYF. The CDR3 bases are TGCGCCAGCAAGGACATGGTCCAAGAGACCCAGTACTTC. Full variable domain (missing parts from reference TRBV5-1 and TRBJ2-5): KAGVTQTPRYLIKTRGQQVTLSCSPISGHRSVSWYQQTPGQGLQFLFEYFSETQRNKGNFPGRFSGRQFSNSRSEMNVSTLELGDSALYLCASKDMVQETQYFGPGTRLLVL.

The chain couples TRBV6-6 to TRBJ1-1; TRBD1 might be the D (5 bases). Trimming cost V 3 bases and J 7 bases, with 21 bases left between them. Germline V lookup: CDR1 MNHNY, CDR2 SVGAGI (reference sequence). The CDR3 contains 16 residues. The CDR3 DNA reads as TGTGCCAGCAGTTATACAGCCGACCGAGCGGGGGATGAAGCTTTCTTT. Protein: CASSYTADRAGDEAFF.

The J gene is TRBJ2-4, the V gene TRBV7-9, with 7 bases matching TRBD1. V was clipped by 1 base and J by 8 bases; unmatched bases: 8. The CDR3 has 15 residues. CDR1 and CDR2 (germline): SEHNR, FQNEAQ (reference sequence). The CDR3 coding sequence is TGTGCCAGCAGCTTAGAGGGGGCTCAATCTTACATTCAGTACTTC. Amino acid sequence: CASSLEGAQSYIQYF. Variable domain in full (rest from reference TRBV7-9 and TRBJ2-4): DTGVSQNPRHKITKRGQNVTFRCDPISEHNRLYWYRQTLGQGPEFLTYFQNEAQLEKSRLLSDRFSAERPKGSFSTLEIQRTEQGDSAMYLCASSLEGAQSYIQYFGAGTRLSVL.

The rearrangement links TRBV10-3 to TRBJ2-3; D is uncertain. This CDR3 comprises 13 residues. CDR1 is ENHRY and CDR2 is SYGVKD in the germline V gene. Trimming stripped 0 bases from V and 6 bases from J, with 7 bases between. CDR3 bases: TGTGCCATCAGTGAGTCGATTGCGGATACGCAGTATTTT. Its translation: CAISESIADTQYF.

V is TRBV7-3 and J is TRBJ1-1; D ambiguous. Germline V gives CDR1 SGHTA, CDR2 FQGTGA. The CDR3 is 13 amino acids. Deletions cut 3 bases from V and 4 bases from J, with 9 bases between. CDR3 amino acids: CASSLTWGTEAFF. The CDR3 nucleotides read TGTGCCAGCAGCTTGACGTGGGGCACTGAAGCTTTCTTT.

The chain links TRBV4-3 to TRBJ2-1; 10 bases line up with TRBD2. Germline values: CDR1 LGHNA, CDR2 YSLEER. CDR3 size: 16 residues. The trim removed 4 bases at V and 6 bases at J, leaving 9 bases unmatched. CDR3 nucleotide sequence: TGCGCCAGCAGCCGACAAACTAGCGGGATAGGCAATGAGCAGTTCTTC. Its protein is CASSRQTSGIGNEQFF.

The V and J genes are TRBV20-1 and TRBJ1-2; 9 bases match TRBD1. The CDR3 is 15 residues long. V gave up 6 bases and J gave up 7 bases; unmatched junction bases: 15. Germline loops: CDR1 DFQATT, CDR2 SNEGSKA (reference sequence). In nucleotides, the CDR3 is TGCAGTGCAAAAGAACAGGGGGCGGTAAAAGGTGGCTACACCTTC. Encoded protein: CSAKEQGAVKGGYTF.

The chain joins TRBV19 to TRBJ1-1, with 9 bases matching TRBD1. Trimming at V came to 6 bases and at J to 5 bases, leaving 7 bases not matched to a gene. The CDR3 is 14 residues long. Germline CDR1 is LNHDA and CDR2 is SQIVND (reference sequence). The CDR3, as DNA: TGTGCCAGTAGCATCGACAGGGGGGGGACTGAAGCTTTCTTT. Amino acids: CASSIDRGGTEAFF.

The chain employs TRBV19 and TRBJ1-2; D gene ambiguous. Between the trimmed V and J ends, which lost 3 bases and 5 bases, there was a span of 7 bases. Germline CDR1 reads LNHDA; CDR2 reads SQIVND (reference sequence). This CDR3 is 12 amino acids long. CDR3: CASSMSTYGYTF. The CDR3 coding sequence is TGTGCCAGTAGTATGTCGACATATGGCTACACCTTC.

This chain links TRBV18 with TRBJ1-1, with a weak D call TRBD1 (6 bases). The CDR3 has 14 amino acids. The V gene's germline CDR1 is KGHSH and CDR2 LQKENI. V was cut by 5 bases and J by 3 bases, with 13 bases left in between. CDR3 region: CASSTTGLDTEAFF. The DNA for the CDR3 is TGTGCCAGCTCAACTACAGGGCTGGACACTGAAGCTTTCTTT.

The CDR3 bases are TGTGCCATCAGTGGGGCGGTCCTGAACACAGATACGCAGTATTTT. Its translation: CAISGAVLNTDTQYF. The rearrangement joins TRBV10-3 to TRBJ2-3; no clear D. CDR1 is ENHRY, CDR2 SYGVKD, per germline. Trimming stripped 4 bases from V and 2 bases from J, with 13 bases between. CDR3 length: 15 residues.

The rearrangement uses TRBV5-1 and TRBJ1-3, with D hard to call. Germline V gene data show CDR1 as SGHRS and CDR2 as YFSETQ. The CDR3 runs 14 residues. Trimming cost V 2 bases and J 2 bases, with 8 bases left between them. The CDR3 protein is CASSFSLAGNTIYF. CDR3 sequence (DNA): TGCGCCAGCAGCTTCAGTTTGGCTGGAAACACCATATATTTT. Variable domain in full (rest from reference TRBV5-1 and TRBJ1-3): KAGVTQTPRYLIKTRGQQVTLSCSPISGHRSVSWYQQTPGQGLQFLFEYFSETQRNKGNFPGRFSGRQFSNSRSEMNVSTLELGDSALYLCASSFSLAGNTIYFGEGSWLTVV.

The V and J genes are TRBV19 and TRBJ2-7; no reliable D call. The CDR3 totals 13 residues. V was cut by 4 bases and J by 0 bases, with 7 bases left in between. Germline V lookup: CDR1 LNHDA, CDR2 SQIVND (reference sequence). The CDR3 sequence: CASSTRNSYEQYF. The CDR3 DNA follows: TGTGCCAGTAGTACCCGCAACTCCTACGAGCAGTACTTC.

The table lists this clonotype with a count of one. The V and J genes are TRBV5-1 and TRBJ2-5, with a possible D match to TRBD1 (6 bases). The CDR3 is 14 amino acids. Trimming removed 4 bases from V and 5 bases from J, with 15 bases in between. The germline CDR1 and CDR2 sequences are SGHRS and YFSETQ. CDR3 DNA sequence: TGCGCCAGCAGCCCGGGACACCGGAGGGAGACCCAGTACTTC. It is translated as CASSPGHRRETQYF. The variable domain in full, with the rest retrieved from reference TRBV5-1 and TRBJ2-5, is KAGVTQTPRYLIKTRGQQVTLSCSPISGHRSVSWYQQTPGQGLQFLFEYFSETQRNKGNFPGRFSGRQFSNSRSEMNVSTLELGDSALYLCASSPGHRRETQYFGPGTRLLVL.

The chain joins TRBV7-6 to TRBJ2-7; the match to TRBD1 covers 7 bases. Per the germline V gene, CDR1 is SGHVS and CDR2 is FNYEAQ. The V segment lost 4 bases and the J segment 1 base; nucleotides outside the gene matches: 10. This CDR3 is 16 amino acids long. The CDR3 loop reads CASSSTDRDSSYEQYF. CDR3 bases: TGTGCCAGCAGCTCTACTGACCGGGACAGTTCCTACGAGCAGTACTTC.

This chain joins TRBV18 and TRBJ2-7; weak D call: TRBD2 (6 bases). The CDR3 is 16 amino acids. Between the trimmed V and J ends, which lost 0 bases and 0 bases, there was a span of 12 bases. The germline CDR1 and CDR2 sequences are KGHSH and LQKENI. CDR3 nucleotide sequence: TGTGCCAGCTCACCACCGGGGACTTTGAGCTCCTACGAGCAGTACTTC. This translates into CASSPPGTLSSYEQYF.

The count of this clonotype is one. This sequence joins TRBV11-2 and TRBJ1-5; D might be TRBD1 (5 bases). This CDR3 is 16 amino acids long. Germline-derived CDR1 and CDR2 are SGHAT and FQNNGV. The germline V and J ends were trimmed by 5 bases and 5 bases, with 19 bases remaining between them. The CDR3 DNA reads as TGTGCCAGCAGCAAAGGGACCTCAAGTGGTTATCAGCCCCAGCATTTT. This gives the protein CASSKGTSSGYQPQHF.